This T cell receptor beta chain was sequenced for a study of T cell responses to AZD1222 COVID-19 vaccine (dated by TCRdb to about 2021). Study-wide context: AZD1222 recipients whose second dose came at about 4 weeks and those whose second dose came at about 12 weeks were combined into one group, since spike-specific TCR depth and breadth did not differ between the two schedules. A total of about 240 trial participants underwent TCR sequencing, of whom around 200 received two doses of AZD1222 and 26 received two doses of the MenACWY control vaccine. Trial participants were enrolled into age subgroups of 18-55, 56-69 and 70-plus years, which contained approximately 150, 30 and 60 TCR-sequenced participants, respectively.

The time point label, read with the paper, signifies: baseline before first vaccination. The vaccinee samples were drawn from two UK trials, COV001 and COV002, one of which was a single-blind randomized controlled phase 2/3 trial testing AZD1222 (ChAdOx1 nCoV-19) in healthy adults. Trial participant PBMC samples were collected at day 0 and day 28 after the second dose for TCRbeta chain sequencing. From the germline V gene, CDR1 is KGHSH and CDR2 is LQKENI. Taken from cysteine to phenylalanine, the CDR3 has 13 residues. The entry retains the CDR3 DNA only, 39 bases that are in frame from base 1. V and J are truncated by 0 bases and 5 bases respectively, leaving an intervening sequence of 7 bases. The CDR3 regions of human TCRbeta chains were analyzed by immunosequencing. Concerning the study's data processing: TCRs in the repertoires were matched against a reference library of SARS-CoV-2-specific TCRs that had been generated with the MIRA antigen-specificity platform. Breadth meant the fraction of unique TCRs that were SARS-CoV-2-associated, whereas depth meant the fraction of total T cells that were SARS-CoV-2-associated. Using the MIRA data, each spike-specific TCR was mapped to the spike region that the TCR reacts to and placed in a CD4 or CD8 class. Log10-transformed breadth and depth values were compared by one-way ANOVA with Sidak's multiple comparisons tests. Here the immuneACCESS table is served through TCRdb, limited to in-frame sequences with V and J called. Missing clones are a known gap in these copies; in checked studies unresolved V genes cover under half, and the rest lacks a known reason. V and J calls and clone size are copied from that table; D and trimming were computed from the DNA. This sample has 150,000 to 200,000 clones in its table, and roughly 89% of those were observed once. The ten largest clones take up 1.5% to 2% of the sample.

What the authors observed across the whole study: CD4 TCRs associated with the vaccine covered the entire spike protein, and the dominant responses were in regions 160-218 and 743-854. Because no day 14 peak-response samples were available, repertoires were characterized only after the peak T cell response. The 56-69-year group was small, and its depth increase did not reach significance, likely because of low power. Nearly half of unique spike-specific TCRs reportedly recognized epitopes outside regions mutated in the B.1.351 and B.1.1.7 variants. After two AZD1222 doses, spike-specific TCR breadth and depth were significantly higher than at day 0 and than in MenACWY recipients. Participants were mostly white British and included more females than males, and it was suggested by the authors that clonal diversity may have been underestimated. Conclusions about previously exposed vaccinees are limited, since just a handful of AZD1222 recipients were seropositive for SARS-CoV-2 at baseline.

A note on this clone: It lacks a known antigen. Qualities for individual bases were not recorded, and no much larger clone is one base off.

In this chain, TRBV18 is recombined with TRBJ1-1; no D gene call is confident. The receptor was isolated from an adult in good health. Specimen: peripheral blood, collected on day 0 of AZD1222 vaccination. The bases read TGTGCCAGCTCACCACCGGGAGGTACTGAAGCTTTCTTT. This is translated as CASSPPGGTEAFF.